These T cell receptor beta chains were read from a single sample in a study of blood T cell repertoires in COVID-19. TCRdb keeps only in-frame clones here, not all; method: immunoSEQ multiplex PCR. The sample consists of a few hundred thousand clones, about 88% of them appearing once. The sequenced sample consisted of peripheral blood. These receptors were obtained from a man between 50 and 59 years old with COVID-19, enrolled during active disease. Each CDR3 is given with its conserved first and last residue. A D gene is named only where the DNA matches it firmly. Clone size appears in some rows only: once, few, many, or a class for an expanded clone.

v_call	d_call	clone_size	j_call	cdr3_aa	cdr3_nt
TRBV19	NA	few	TRBJ2-6	CASSIAEGSGANVLTF	TGTGCCAGTAGTATCGCGGAGGGTAGTGGGGCCAACGTCCTGACTTTC
TRBV5-1	TRBD1	once	TRBJ2-7	CASSREGDRGHEQYF	TGCGCCAGCAGTAGGGAGGGGGACAGGGGGCACGAGCAGTACTTC
TRBV27	NA	NA	TRBJ1-5	CASSFESGSNQPQHF	TGTGCCAGCAGTTTTGAAAGCGGGAGCAATCAGCCCCAGCATTTT
TRBV5-5	NA	NA	TRBJ1-1	CASTKGSLNTEAFF	TGTGCCAGCACAAAAGGGAGTTTGAACACTGAAGCTTTCTTT
TRBV5-1	TRBD1	NA	TRBJ2-7	CASQPDRGRGAYEQYF	TGCGCCAGCCAGCCGGACAGGGGGCGAGGCGCCTACGAGCAGTACTTC
TRBV7-2	NA	few	TRBJ1-5	CASSPSNQPQHF	TGTGCCAGCAGTCCAAGCAATCAGCCCCAGCATTTT
TRBV6-5	NA	NA	TRBJ2-1	CASSPASRGLEQFF	TGTGCCAGCAGTCCCGCCTCCAGGGGTCTTGAGCAGTTCTTC
TRBV30	NA	NA	TRBJ2-7	CAWSGRGFSEQYF	TGTGCCTGGAGCGGCAGGGGATTCTCCGAGCAGTACTTC
TRBV5-8	NA	few	TRBJ1-2	CASSLTQYGGSNYGYTF	TGTGCCAGCAGCTTGACTCAGTATGGGGGGAGTAACTATGGCTACACCTTC
TRBV27	TRBD1	few	TRBJ1-5	CASRPDRDGNQPQHF	TGTGCCAGCCGTCCCGACAGGGATGGCAATCAGCCCCAGCATTTT
TRBV28	TRBD1	NA	TRBJ1-2	CASSSSGQGNNYGYTF	TGTGCCAGCAGTTCCTCTGGACAGGGTAACAACTATGGCTACACCTTC
TRBV27	TRBD1	NA	TRBJ2-7	CASATGDPYEQYF	TGTGCCAGCGCCACAGGGGACCCCTACGAGCAGTACTTC
TRBV7-9	TRBD2	NA	TRBJ2-1	CASSYTGTSGGVANEQFF	TGTGCCAGCAGCTATACCGGGACTAGCGGGGGGGTCGCCAATGAGCAGTTCTTC
TRBV20-1	NA	few	TRBJ2-7	CSASTPLWSYEQYF	TGCAGTGCTAGTACTCCCCTGTGGTCCTACGAGCAGTACTTC
TRBV30	NA	NA	TRBJ2-3	CAWSVGADTQYF	TGTGCCTGGAGTGTAGGGGCAGACACGCAGTATTTT
TRBV4-1	TRBD2	NA	TRBJ2-1	CASSQDGLAGGLGGLNEQFF	TGCGCCAGCAGCCAAGATGGACTAGCGGGAGGGCTTGGCGGCCTCAATGAGCAGTTCTTC
TRBV7-2	TRBD2	NA	TRBJ2-7	CASSLLGLAGGEQYF	TGTGCCAGCAGCTTATTGGGACTAGCGGGGGGAGAGCAGTACTTC
TRBV5-4	NA	NA	TRBJ1-3	CASSDQGAGNTIYF	TGTGCCAGCAGCGACCAAGGGGCTGGAAACACCATATATTTT
TRBV2	TRBD1	NA	TRBJ2-5	CASRLDRGGETQYF	TGTGCCAGCAGACTGGACAGGGGGGGAGAGACCCAGTACTTC
TRBV18	TRBD1	NA	TRBJ2-7	CASSPGTGGYEQYF	TGTGCCAGCTCCCCTGGGACAGGGGGCTACGAGCAGTACTTC
TRBV2	NA	NA	TRBJ2-5	CASSADRQSQYF	TGTGCCAGCAGTGCCGACAGGCAGTCCCAGTACTTC
TRBV24-1	NA	NA	TRBJ2-1	CATMSDTHNEQFF	TGTGCCACCATGTCGGACACCCACAATGAGCAGTTCTTC
TRBV9	NA	NA	TRBJ2-6	CASKSSGANVLTF	TGTGCCAGCAAGAGCTCTGGGGCCAACGTCCTGACTTTC
TRBV27	TRBD2	NA	TRBJ2-7	CASSWAGTSYEQYF	TGTGCCAGCAGTTGGGCCGGGACTAGCTACGAGCAGTACTTC
TRBV7-9	TRBD1	NA	TRBJ1-6	CASSLTGGSPLHF	TGTGCCAGCAGCTTGACAGGGGGTTCACCCCTCCACTTT
TRBV27	TRBD2	NA	TRBJ2-7	CASSFQGGGSYEQYF	TGTGCCAGCAGTTTCCAGGGTGGCGGGAGTTACGAGCAGTACTTC
TRBV5-6	TRBD1	NA	TRBJ1-4	CASSSGQDTLGEKLFF	TGTGCCAGCAGCTCCGGACAGGACACCTTGGGGGAAAAACTGTTTTTT
TRBV2	NA	NA	TRBJ1-3	CASSSGVGNTIYF	TGTGCCAGCAGTTCGGGGGTCGGAAACACCATATATTTT
TRBV6-5	NA	NA	TRBJ2-5	CASSYRLGETQYF	TGTGCCAGCAGTTATAGACTAGGAGAGACCCAGTACTTC
TRBV7-9	NA	NA	TRBJ2-1	CASSFSSNEQFF	TGTGCCAGCAGCTTTAGCTCGAATGAGCAGTTCTTC
TRBV3-1/TRBV3-2	NA	NA	TRBJ1-4	CASSISGGSEKLFF	TGTGCCAGCAGCATATCCGGGGGGTCTGAAAAACTGTTTTTT
TRBV15	TRBD1	NA	TRBJ2-7	CATSRALLGTAYEQYF	TGTGCCACCAGCAGAGCTCTCCTGGGGACAGCGTACGAGCAGTACTTC
TRBV30	NA	once	TRBJ2-1	CAWKGLGAYNEQFF	TGTGCCTGGAAGGGCCTCGGGGCCTACAATGAGCAGTTCTTC
TRBV2	NA	NA	TRBJ1-5	CASSGGWGHQPQHF	TGTGCCAGCAGTGGTGGGTGGGGGCATCAGCCCCAGCATTTT
TRBV7-8	NA	NA	TRBJ2-7	CASSTDRSREQYF	TGTGCCAGCAGCACGGACAGATCACGCGAGCAGTACTTC
TRBV10-2	TRBD1	NA	TRBJ2-5	CASSDPGGLQETQYF	TGCGCCAGCAGTGATCCAGGGGGTCTCCAAGAGACCCAGTACTTC
TRBV2	NA	NA	TRBJ1-6	CASMGTLDSPLHF	TGTGCCAGCATGGGGACTTTGGACTCACCCCTCCACTTT
TRBV19	NA	NA	TRBJ1-1	CASSMGGLNTEAFF	TGTGCCAGTAGTATGGGAGGATTGAACACTGAAGCTTTCTTT
TRBV5-1	TRBD2	NA	TRBJ2-2	CASSSVAGSTGELFF	TGCGCCAGCAGCTCGGTAGCGGGGAGCACCGGGGAGCTGTTTTTT
TRBV5-1	NA	NA	TRBJ2-5	CASSDDLAAGTQYF	TGCGCCAGCAGCGACGACTTGGCGGCGGGGACCCAGTACTTC
TRBV19	TRBD1	NA	TRBJ1-1	CASSIDRGQGVVNTEAFF	TGTGCCAGTAGTATAGATAGAGGACAGGGGGTTGTGAACACTGAAGCTTTCTTT
TRBV28	TRBD1	NA	TRBJ1-2	CASSLSSGTATF	TGTGCCAGCAGTTTATCCTCCGGGACAGCTACCTTC
TRBV12-3/TRBV12-4	TRBD2	once	TRBJ2-7	CASSLGDYYEQYF	TGTGCCAGCAGTTTAGGGGACTACTACGAGCAGTACTTC
TRBV7-2	NA	many	TRBJ1-2	CASSPSRNRENTNYGYTF	TGTGCCAGCAGCCCCTCAAGGAACAGGGAAAATACTAACTATGGCTACACCTTC
TRBV6-5	NA	NA	TRBJ2-5	CASSFFTGLGETQYF	TGTGCCAGCAGTTTTTTTACAGGTTTAGGAGAGACCCAGTACTTC
TRBV25-1	TRBD1	NA	TRBJ1-2	CASRETGAQYGYTF	TGTGCCAGCAGAGAGACAGGGGCCCAGTATGGCTACACCTTC
TRBV29-1	TRBD1	NA	TRBJ1-3	CSVERTGGNTIYF	TGCAGCGTTGAAAGGACAGGTGGAAACACCATATATTTT
TRBV5-6	TRBD2	NA	TRBJ2-2	CASSRRGLAGLNGELFF	TGTGCCAGCAGCCGGCGGGGACTAGCGGGGTTGAACGGGGAGCTGTTTTTT
TRBV6-5	TRBD1	NA	TRBJ2-7	CASSRDRGYEQYF	TGTGCCAGCAGTCGGGACAGGGGGTACGAGCAGTACTTC
TRBV4-2	TRBD1	NA	TRBJ1-2	CASSQDGTGSDYGYTF	TGTGCCAGCAGCCAAGACGGGACAGGGTCTGACTATGGCTACACCTTC
TRBV18	TRBD2	NA	TRBJ2-1	CASSPRTSGYNEQFF	TGTGCCAGCTCACCAAGGACTAGCGGTTACAATGAGCAGTTCTTC
TRBV5-1	TRBD2	NA	TRBJ2-7	CASSPRGSGSSYEQYF	TGCGCCAGCAGCCCCCGTGGTAGCGGGAGCTCCTACGAGCAGTACTTC
TRBV5-1	TRBD1	NA	TRBJ2-3	CASKIQGADTQYF	TGCGCCAGCAAGATACAGGGGGCAGATACGCAGTATTTT